This T cell receptor beta chain was observed in a study of cytomegalovirus exposure and HLA in healthy donors. Findings and caveats of the study: Researchers catalogued roughly 150 TCR beta chains as cytomegalovirus-associated.

Worth noting for this clone: Its antigen remains unknown.

The length of the CDR3 is 16 residues. Germline-derived CDR1 and CDR2 are LNHDA and SQIVND (reference sequence). Trimming removed 4 bases at V and 0 bases at J, with 10 bases between. With 60 Vbeta and 13 Jbeta primers, the PCR was carried out. Using immunoSEQ multiplex PCR, the repertoire was profiled, and TCRdb retains in-frame clones only, with some absent. The table lists 76,000 or so clones, around 70% of them singletons. The sequenced sample consisted of PBMCs. The clonotype originates from a woman aged 40 to 49 in good health and CMV-seropositive. The V call is TRBV19, the J call TRBJ2-6; D might be TRBD1 (6 bases). CDR3 DNA: TGTGCCAGTAGTACAGGACAGAACTCTGGGGCCAACGTCCTGACTTTC. Encoded protein: CASSTGQNSGANVLTF.